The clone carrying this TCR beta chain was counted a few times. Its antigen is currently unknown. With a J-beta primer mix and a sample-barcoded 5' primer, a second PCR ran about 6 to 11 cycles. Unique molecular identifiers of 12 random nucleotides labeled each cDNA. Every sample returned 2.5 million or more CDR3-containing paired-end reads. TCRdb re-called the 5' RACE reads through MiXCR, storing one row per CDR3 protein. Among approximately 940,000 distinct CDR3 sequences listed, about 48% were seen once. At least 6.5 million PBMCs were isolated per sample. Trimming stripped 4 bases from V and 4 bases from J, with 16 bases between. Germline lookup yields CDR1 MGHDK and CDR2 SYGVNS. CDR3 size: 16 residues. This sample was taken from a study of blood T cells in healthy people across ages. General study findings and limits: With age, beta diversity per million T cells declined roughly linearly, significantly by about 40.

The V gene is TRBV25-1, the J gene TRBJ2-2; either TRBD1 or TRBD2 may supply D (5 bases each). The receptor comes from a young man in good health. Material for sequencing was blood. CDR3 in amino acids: CASSVPGQAGTGELFF. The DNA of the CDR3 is TGTGCCAGCAGTGTCCCGGGGCAGGCCGGCACCGGGGAGCTGTTTTTT.